This note documents a single T cell receptor (beta chain) sequence. The antigen this receptor binds is unknown. The input lacks base qualities; no much larger clone sits a single base away. What this sample's treatment or condition label stands for: allogeneic hematopoietic cell transplantation with graft depleted of TCRalphabeta T cells and CD19 B cells. The transplant recipients were children given TCRalphabeta/CD19-depleted allogeneic hematopoietic cell grafts. Receptor amplification or capture employed PCR. TCRdb records Illumina HiSeq 2500 as the sequencer. To normalize quantification of the TCRbeta repertoire, the TCR libraries were built with molecular barcoding that relied on unique molecular identifiers. The public reads were run again by TCRdb, first through fastp at Q25 and then through MiXCR, and only productive beta chains were kept. Merged by CDR3 protein, the rows form single entries marked with the most common genes and DNA. The sample data list over 400,000 distinct CDR3 sequences, and around 46% of these were observed just once. Of the sample, 27% falls within the top ten clones.

This entry comes from a study of T-cell reconstitution after alpha-beta-depleted transplantation in children (dated by TCRdb to the mid-2010s). Background on the whole study: The study quantitatively tracked T-cell immune reconstitution after TCRalphabeta/CD19-depleted allogeneic hematopoietic cell transplantation in children using TCR repertoire profiling. Overall results and qualifications from the work: Hyperexpanded clone frequencies declined over subsequent months; after one year, T-cell counts and TCRbeta diversity were mostly attributed to newly produced T cells. The apparently early alphabetaT-cell count recovery about two months after transplant was reportedly dependent on only several hundred rapidly expanded clones derived from non-depleted graft cells. In some patients, high TCRbeta diversity at day 60 was attributed to recipient T cells and intrathymic progenitors that had survived conditioning.

The starting material was PBMCs, obtained before TCRalphabeta/CD19-depleted stem cell transplant. The clonotype originates from a girl between 2 and 10 years old with aplastic anemia, due to receive a stem cell transplant.

DNA sequence: TGCAGTGTGCCACGTTCGGGGGCCCCCTCGGAGACCCAGTACTTC. Translated, it reads CSVPRSGAPSETQYF. The chain is assembled from TRBV20-1 and TRBJ2-5; the D element might be TRBD1 or TRBD2, as each aligns at 6 bases. Sequences DFQATT (CDR1) and SNEGSKA (CDR2) are obtained from the germline V gene (reference sequence). V lost 7 bases and J lost 5 bases; the stretch between them is 23 bases long. The CDR3 numbers 15 residues from cysteine through phenylalanine. Left in the record is the CDR3 DNA by itself, 45 bases read in frame from the first base.